A selection of T cell receptor beta chains follows, all from one sample in a study of patients and donors after allogeneic stem cell transplantation. MiXCR, run by TCRdb on the RT-PCR reads, gives a single entry per CDR3 protein. The sample yields about 74,000 distinct CDR3 sequences, less than 30% seen once. The specimen was blood, either unsorted or a sorted T cell fraction (not recorded which). These receptor sequences come from a human donor who was either an allogeneic HSCT recipient or a stem cell or donor lymphocyte infusion donor (not recorded which). It is not recorded whose cells these are; they may come from a transplant donor. Each CDR3 is given with its conserved first and last residue. A D gene is named only where the DNA matches it firmly. Only part of the rows carry a size: once, few, many, or a class if the clone is expanded.

abundance | j_gene | v_gene | d_gene | CDR3nt | CDR3aa
few | TRBJ2-5 | TRBV29-1 | - | TGCAGCGTGCTGGGCGAGACCCAGTACTTC | CSVLGETQYF
- | TRBJ1-3 | TRBV6-2/TRBV6-3 | - | TGTGCCAGCAGTTACTCGAATCCAAGAAACACCATATATTTT | CASSYSNPRNTIYF
- | TRBJ1-6 | TRBV7-2 | - | TGTGCCAGCAGCCCGGACCTAGGAGGGCATAATTCACCCCTCCACTTT | CASSPDLGGHNSPLHF
- | TRBJ2-3 | TRBV12-3/TRBV12-4 | - | TGTGCCAGCAGTTTAATAGTGAGCACAGATACGCAGTATTTT | CASSLIVSTDTQYF
many | TRBJ1-4 | TRBV14 | - | TGTGCCAGCAGCCCCCGTTGGGGAAAGGTTGAAAAACTGTTTTTT | CASSPRWGKVEKLFF
few | TRBJ1-3 | TRBV9 | - | TGTGCCAGCAGCCACCCGAGGACAGCTCTCTCTGGAAACACCATATATTTT | CASSHPRTALSGNTIYF
- | TRBJ1-1 | TRBV6-1 | - | TGTGCCAGCAGTGTGACCACAGGGTACACTGAAGCTTTCTTT | CASSVTTGYTEAFF
few | TRBJ1-2 | TRBV29-1 | - | TGCAGCGTCGAAACGACAGCACAGACGTATGGCTACACCTTC | CSVETTAQTYGYTF
- | TRBJ2-3 | TRBV11-2 | TRBD2 | TGTGCCAGCAGCTTATTCCCTGGGACTAGCGGCACAGATACGCAGTATTTT | CASSLFPGTSGTDTQYF
few | TRBJ2-1 | TRBV7-6 | - | TGTGCCAGCATTGGGAGTATTTGGAATGAGCAGTTCTTC | CASIGSIWNEQFF
many | TRBJ1-2 | TRBV5-5 | - | TGTGCCAGCAGCCTACAGGTTGGGTATGGCTACACCTTC | CASSLQVGYGYTF
once | TRBJ2-5 | TRBV3-1 | - | TGTGCCAGCAGCCAAGTCGGGGGAAAAGAGACCCAGTACTTC | CASSQVGGKETQYF
- | TRBJ2-7 | TRBV5-5 | TRBD1 | TGTGCCAGCAGCTTAGCCGGGACAGTCATATACGAGCAGTACTTC | CASSLAGTVIYEQYF
- | TRBJ1-2 | TRBV24-1 | TRBD1 | TGTGCCACCAGTGACCCGAGACAGGGGGCGTATGGCTACACCTTC | CATSDPRQGAYGYTF
- | TRBJ2-5 | TRBV4-1 | - | TGCGCCAGCAGCCAAGATTCCCCTCGGCGGGAGACCCAGTACTTC | CASSQDSPRRETQYF
few | TRBJ2-1 | TRBV7-9 | - | TGTGCCAGCAGCTTAGCCCGGGATGAGCAGTTCTTC | CASSLARDEQFF
- | TRBJ1-2 | TRBV7-2 | - | TGTGCCAGCAGCTCCTTACGCCCAGGCATTAACTATGGCTACACCTTC | CASSSLRPGINYGYTF
- | TRBJ2-7 | TRBV5-1 | - | TGCGCCAGCAGCTTGGGGCTTCGGACCTACGAGCAGTACTTC | CASSLGLRTYEQYF
- | TRBJ2-3 | TRBV12-3/TRBV12-4 | TRBD2 | TGTGCCAGCAGTTTCGGGAGGGCCTATCCAGATACGCAGTATTTT | CASSFGRAYPDTQYF
- | TRBJ1-1 | TRBV3-1 | - | TGTGCCAGCAGCCCCCTCTTGCAGGGTCTGAGCGAAGCTTTCTTT | CASSPLLQGLSEAFF
- | TRBJ2-7 | TRBV3-1 | - | TGTGCCAGCAGCCAAGAAGCCAGGGGCTACGAGCAGTACTTC | CASSQEARGYEQYF
- | TRBJ2-1 | TRBV20-1 | - | TGCAGTGCGTCGGGAGTAGTGAATGAGCAGTTCTTC | CSASGVVNEQFF
few | TRBJ1-2 | TRBV20-1 | - | TGCAGTGCTGCCAACACAGGGACTATGTACTATGGCTACACCTTC | CSAANTGTMYYGYTF
few | TRBJ1-2 | TRBV12-3/TRBV12-4 | - | TGTGCCAGCAGTTTAGAACTAGAAGGGGGGATCTATGGCTACACCTTC | CASSLELEGGIYGYTF
many | TRBJ1-5 | TRBV2 | - | TGTGCCAGCAGTGAGGGCGGCGTGGGGCGACAGCCCCAGCATTTT | CASSEGGVGRQPQHF
few | TRBJ2-7 | TRBV9 | TRBD1 | TGTGCCAGCAGCGTAGAAGGACAGGGGGCCAACGAGCAGTACTTC | CASSVEGQGANEQYF
few | TRBJ1-4 | TRBV7-9 | - | TGTGCCAGCAGCTCCGTTAAGTTCCAGAAGGCTAATGAAAAACTGTTTTTT | CASSSVKFQKANEKLFF
few | TRBJ1-5 | TRBV30 | - | TGTGCCTGGAGTGTGAGGGGCGGCCAGCCCCAGCATTTT | CAWSVRGGQPQHF
many | TRBJ1-1 | TRBV5-1 | - | TGCGCCAGCAGCTTGATGGGTTACACTGAAGCTTTCTTT | CASSLMGYTEAFF
- | TRBJ2-5 | TRBV7-6 | - | TGTGCCAGCAGCTTATCGGGACTGATAGAGACCCAGTACTTC | CASSLSGLIETQYF
few | TRBJ1-6 | TRBV27 | - | TGTGCCAGCAGTTTCGCGACGGCGATAGGATCACCCCTCCACTTT | CASSFATAIGSPLHF
- | TRBJ1-1 | TRBV25-1 | - | TGTGCCAGCACCACCGACAGCAACACTGAAGCTTTCTTT | CASTTDSNTEAFF
- | TRBJ2-1 | TRBV6-6 | - | TGTGCCAGTCTTCCGGGCCGCCCGGCCGATGAGCAGTTCTTC | CASLPGRPADEQFF
- | TRBJ2-1 | TRBV5-1 | TRBD1 | TGCGCCAGCAGCTTGGGGGACAGGGGAACATCCAATGAGCAGTTCTTC | CASSLGDRGTSNEQFF
- | TRBJ2-7 | TRBV10-3 | - | TGTGCCATCAGTGTATTGCTCGCAGGGCCCGCCGTGTACGAGCAGTACTTC | CAISVLLAGPAVYEQYF
- | TRBJ2-3 | TRBV24-1 | - | TGTGCCACCAGTGACCCCCCCACAGATACGCAGTATTTT | CATSDPPTDTQYF
- | TRBJ2-7 | TRBV5-1 | - | TGCGCCAGCAGCTTGGACAGGAGCTACGAGCAGTACTTC | CASSLDRSYEQYF
few | TRBJ2-1 | TRBV7-2 | - | TGTGCCAGCAGCTTAGTGGTGGGGAGCTCCTACAATGAGCAGTTCTTC | CASSLVVGSSYNEQFF
few | TRBJ2-2 | TRBV7-7 | - | TGTGCTAGCAGCCGGACGAACACCGGGGAGCTGTTTTTT | CASSRTNTGELFF
- | TRBJ2-2 | TRBV14 | TRBD1 | TGTGCCAGCAGCTACCATTACGGGACAGGGACCCACACCGGGGAGCTGTTTTTT | CASSYHYGTGTHTGELFF
- | TRBJ2-1 | TRBV4-3 | - | TGCGCCAGCAGCCAAGAATCACTCCCTCCCTACGGGGATGAGCAGTTCTTC | CASSQESLPPYGDEQFF
- | TRBJ2-7 | TRBV29-1 | - | TGCAGCAATGGAGACTACGAGCAGTACTTC | CSNGDYEQYF
- | TRBJ2-5 | TRBV6-5 | TRBD2 | TGTGCCAGCAGTCCCCGCCAGCGGGGCCAGGGGACCCAGTACTTC | CASSPRQRGQGTQYF
- | TRBJ2-5 | TRBV11-2 | - | TGTGCCAGCAGCTTAGGTACAGGGTTATTCCAAGAGACCCAGTACTTC | CASSLGTGLFQETQYF
many | TRBJ2-5 | TRBV7-9 | TRBD1 | TGTGCCAGCAGCTTTACAGGGGGCAGAGAGACCCAGTACTTC | CASSFTGGRETQYF
few | TRBJ2-2 | TRBV2 | TRBD2 | TGTGCCACCGCGCGGGAGGGCGGGATCAACACCGGGGAGCTGTTTTTT | CATAREGGINTGELFF